The 22 T cell receptor beta chains listed next were all sequenced from one sample in a study of regulatory T cells in long-lasting Graves disease. Arm-PCR with iRepertoire HTBI primers amplified the CDR3 regions for these TCR beta libraries. In TCRdb, the multiplex PCR reads were re-called with MiXCR into one record per CDR3 protein. The sample has hundreds of thousands of distinct CDR3 sequences; under 20% are singletons. Sample time point: newly diagnosed GD, antithyroid drugs for less than 3 months. Researchers made the TCR library from RNA that was extracted from PBMCs. The same sample was also studied in work on T cells in Graves' hyperthyroidism and ophthalmopathy.

The sequences come from peripheral blood mononuclear cells (PBMCs), collected at new diagnosis, from a patient treated with antithyroid drugs. The receptors come from a woman aged 25 to 39 with Graves disease.

The chain links TRBV4-2 to TRBJ2-3, with a tentative D call TRBD2 (5 bases). The CDR3 consists of 15 residues. V was cut by 4 bases and J by 4 bases, with 15 bases left in between. Germline V CDR1 and CDR2: LGHNA, YNFKEQ. In DNA, the CDR3 is TGTGCCAGCAGCCCAGTGGGGAGTCAACCAGATACGCAGTATTTT. Its protein is CASSPVGSQPDTQYF.

This clonotype was detected a few times. The CDR3 spells CGTDGGGTDTQYF. The DNA of the CDR3 is TGTGGTACAGATGGGGGAGGCACAGATACGCAGTATTTT. The rearrangement joins TRBV7-9 to TRBJ2-3; D possibly matches TRBD1 or TRBD2 (5 bases each). The CDR3 is 13 residues long. Germline lookup yields CDR1 SEHNR and CDR2 FQNEAQ (reference sequence).

In its sample, this clonotype was seen many times. The chain combines TRBV30 with TRBJ2-5; D not resolved. The CDR3 is 11 residues long. V gave up 0 bases and J gave up 9 bases, with 8 bases separating them. CDR1 and CDR2 from the germline V gene are GTSNPN and SVGIG (reference sequence). The CDR3 sequence is CAWSVHQAQYF. CDR3 bases: TGTGCCTGGAGTGTACACCAGGCCCAGTACTTC.

This clonotype came up a few times. Written as DNA, the CDR3 is TGTGCCAGCAGCCCTCGTAACCTTGGGGAGACCCAGTACTTC. Protein: CASSPRNLGETQYF. The rearrangement links TRBV14 to TRBJ2-5; no definite D call. Between the trimmed V and J ends, which lost 4 bases and 5 bases, there was a span of 14 bases. CDR3 length equals 14 residues. From germline, CDR1 is SGHDN and CDR2 FVKESK.

The chain uses TRBV5-1 and TRBJ2-3; D may correspond to TRBD1 or TRBD2 (6 bases each). Trimming took off 5 bases at V and 2 bases at J, with 18 bases between the two ends. Looked up from germline, CDR1 is SGHRS and CDR2 is YFSETQ. This CDR3 is 16 amino acids long. CDR3 sequence: CASRHRDFRTTDTQYF. The CDR3, as DNA: TGCGCCAGCAGACACAGGGACTTTAGAACCACAGATACGCAGTATTTT.

This chain links TRBV30 with TRBJ1-2, with unresolved D. CDR1 and CDR2 (germline): GTSNPN, SVGIG (reference sequence). The CDR3 has 14 amino acids. V was shortened by 1 base and J by 6 bases, with 15 bases between the two germline ends. The CDR3 region has the DNA TGTGCCTGGAGTGCTAAAGATCCCGGGGATGGCTACACCTTC. As protein: CAWSAKDPGDGYTF.

This clonotype was seen once. This rearrangement joins TRBV7-9 to TRBJ2-3; 14 bases are shared with TRBD2. Germline CDR1 is SEHNR and CDR2 is FQNEAQ (reference sequence). This CDR3 is 16 amino acids long. J gave up 6 bases and V 6 bases, and 8 bases lay outside the gene matches. The CDR3 spells CASSTRTSGRRDTQYF. The CDR3 bases are TGTGCCAGCAGTACCCGGACTAGCGGGAGGCGTGATACGCAGTATTTT.

This clonotype has ten or more counts. This chain connects TRBV28 to TRBJ2-1, with 9 positions matching TRBD1. Germline V gene data show CDR1 as MDHEN and CDR2 as SYDVKM. The CDR3 runs 16 residues. The ends lost 4 bases at V and 2 bases at J; junction bases unmatched: 6. CDR3 DNA sequence: TGTGCCAGCAGTTCCTCCGGGACAGGGACCTACAATGAGCAGTTCTTC. Translated: CASSSSGTGTYNEQFF.

This clonotype was observed a few times. A read error may produce the germline difference seen at one junction end. The rearrangement uses TRBV5-1 and TRBJ2-5; weak D call: TRBD2 (6 bases). Germline values: CDR1 SGHRS, CDR2 YFSETQ. The CDR3 runs 16 residues. The CDR3 DNA reads TGTGCCAGCAGCTTGGCCGGTAGCGGAGCACAAGAGACCCAGTACTTC. Translating it yields CASSLAGSGAQETQYF.

This clonotype appeared many times. The CDR3 spells CASRSAGTEQYF. The DNA of the CDR3 is TGTGCCAGCAGGTCAGCGGGGACCGAGCAGTACTTC. The rearrangement joins TRBV7-2 to TRBJ2-7; TRBD2 aligns across 7 bases. The CDR3 is 12 amino acids. The germline V gene encodes CDR1 SGHTA and CDR2 FQGNSA. Trimming removed 6 bases from V and 6 bases from J; junction bases left unmatched: 5.

This clonotype was observed many times. The rearrangement links TRBV28 to TRBJ2-7; 8 nucleotides match TRBD1. The CDR3 loop spans 12 amino acids. The germline CDR1 and CDR2 sequences are MDHEN and SYDVKM. Trimming took 6 bases from V and 5 from J; bases not matched to a gene: 3. The CDR3 spells CASSLDRDEQYF. The CDR3 region has the DNA TGTGCCAGCAGCCTGGACAGGGACGAGCAGTACTTC.

This rearrangement joins TRBV19 to TRBJ2-3, with 11 positions matching TRBD1. J lost 4 bases, V lost 4 bases, and 7 bases had no gene match. Germline values: CDR1 LNHDA, CDR2 SQIVND (reference sequence). CDR3 size: 16 residues. The CDR3 DNA reads TGTGCCAGTAGTACCTTGGGACAGGGGGGATCAGATACGCAGTATTTT. It yields the protein CASSTLGQGGSDTQYF.

The rearrangement links TRBV12-3 or TRBV12-4 to TRBJ1-1; D might be TRBD1 (6 bases). Trimming took off 5 bases at V and 9 bases at J, with 13 bases between the two ends. The CDR3 runs 12 residues. CDR3 sequence reads: CASSHPGTQAFF. CDR3 bases: TGTGCCAGCAGTCACCCAGGGACACAAGCTTTCTTT.

This clonotype was counted ten times or more. The chain is built from TRBV6-1 and TRBJ2-7, with a tentative D call TRBD1 (6 bases). Germline lookup yields CDR1 MNHNS and CDR2 SASEGT. This CDR3 region has 15 residues. Trimming took 6 bases from V and 2 from J, leaving 17 bases between them. The CDR3 sequence: CASRIAPDSAYEQYF. Written as DNA, the CDR3 is TGTGCCAGCAGGATTGCCCCGGACAGCGCCTACGAGCAGTACTTC.

This clonotype occurred a few times. The rearrangement uses TRBV27 and TRBJ2-2, with D maybe TRBD1 (6 bases). The CDR3 contains 18 residues. Germline V CDR1 and CDR2: MNHEY, SMNVEV (reference sequence). V lost 3 bases to trimming and J lost 0 bases, with 17 bases between them. The CDR3 DNA is TGTGCCAGCAGTTTCGTTTACCACAGGGACGCGAACACCGGGGAGCTGTTTTTT. Encoded protein: CASSFVYHRDANTGELFF.

The chain couples TRBV20-1 to TRBJ2-7; D gene ambiguous. In germline, CDR1 is DFQATT, CDR2 SNEGSKA (reference sequence). The CDR3 has 11 amino acids. Trimming took off 4 bases at V and 4 bases at J, with 8 bases between the two ends. CDR3 in DNA: TGCAGTGCTACCTTAACGTACGAGCAGTACTTC. This translates into CSATLTYEQYF.

This clonotype has ten or more counts. The CDR3 sequence: CASSRMTGAYEQYF. As DNA, the CDR3 is TGTGCCAGCAGCCGTATGACGGGAGCCTACGAGCAGTACTTC. This rearrangement joins TRBV7-6 to TRBJ2-7; D possibly corresponds to TRBD2 (6 bases). The CDR3 extends over 14 amino acids. Germline-derived CDR1 and CDR2 are SGHVS and FNYEAQ. Deletions cut 5 bases from V and 2 bases from J, with 13 bases between.

This clonotype has ten or more counts. The chain has TRBV28 and TRBJ1-1; D perhaps matches TRBD1 (5 bases). Germline V gives CDR1 MDHEN, CDR2 SYDVKM. The V end was cut by 5 bases, the J end by 6 bases, with 19 bases between. The CDR3 spans 15 residues. DNA for the CDR3: TGTGCCAGCAGTAACCCCTTAGGGGACGGGTCTGAAGCTTTCTTT. It yields the protein CASSNPLGDGSEAFF.

Points on this clonotype: Given a much more abundant clone one base away, this may be a read error. The gene calls are TRBV2 and TRBJ1-6, with 7 bases fitting TRBD1. Per germline, CDR1 SNHLY and CDR2 FYNNEI. CDR3 length equals 15 residues. CDR3 sequence reads: CTSSLREGGVSPLHF. The CDR3 nucleotides read TGTACCAGCAGTCTCCGGGAAGGGGGCGTCTCACCCCTCCACTTT.

In this sample, this clonotype turned up a few times. V is TRBV11-1 and J is TRBJ2-4, with D maybe TRBD1 (5 bases). The CDR3 sequence is 12 residues long. Germline V CDR1 and CDR2: SGHAT, FQDESV (reference sequence). The V end lost 6 bases, the J end lost 11 bases, and 14 bases lay between the germline ends. CDR3 DNA: TGTGCCAGCAGTGACGGAAAGGGGCTTCAGTACTTC. Protein product: CASSDGKGLQYF.

This clonotype came up many times. The genes are TRBV19 and TRBJ2-1; D remains ambiguous. V was cut by 7 bases and J by 7 bases, with 17 bases left in between. CDR3 length: 14 residues. Per the germline V gene, CDR1 is LNHDA and CDR2 is SQIVND (reference sequence). DNA of the CDR3: TGTGCCAGTAAAATCAGTCCCAACGCAAATGAGCAGTTCTTC. It encodes CASKISPNANEQFF.

Many counts were recorded for this clonotype. The chain recombines TRBV28 with TRBJ2-7; 7 bases fit TRBD1. CDR1 MDHEN and CDR2 SYDVKM come from the germline V gene. V dropped 7 bases and J dropped 7; count of bases not matched to a gene: 10. The CDR3 is 13 residues long. The CDR3, as DNA: TGTGCCAGCAAAGCCCAGGGGGTATGGGAGCAGTACTTC. Translating gives CASKAQGVWEQYF.